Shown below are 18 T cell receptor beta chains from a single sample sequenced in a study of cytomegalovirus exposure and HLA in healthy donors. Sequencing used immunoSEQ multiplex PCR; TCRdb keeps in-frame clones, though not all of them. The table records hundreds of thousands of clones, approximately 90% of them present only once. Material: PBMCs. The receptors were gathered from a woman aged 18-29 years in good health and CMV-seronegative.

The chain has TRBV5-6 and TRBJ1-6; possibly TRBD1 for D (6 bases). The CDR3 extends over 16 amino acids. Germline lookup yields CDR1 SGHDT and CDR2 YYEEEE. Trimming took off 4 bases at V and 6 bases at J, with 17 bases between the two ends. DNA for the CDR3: TGTGCCAGCAGCACACCGGGACAACTTTTTAATTCACCCCTCCACTTT. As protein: CASSTPGQLFNSPLHF.

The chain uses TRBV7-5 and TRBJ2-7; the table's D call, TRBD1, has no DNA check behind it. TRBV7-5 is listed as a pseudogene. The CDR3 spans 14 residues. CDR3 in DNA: TGTGTCAGAAGCCAGGGACAGGGGTCCTACGAGCAGTACTTC. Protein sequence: CVRSQGQGSYEQYF.

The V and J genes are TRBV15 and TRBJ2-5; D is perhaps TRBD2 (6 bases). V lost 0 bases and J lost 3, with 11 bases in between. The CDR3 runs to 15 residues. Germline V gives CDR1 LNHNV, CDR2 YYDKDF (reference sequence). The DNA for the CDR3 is TGTGCCACCAGCAGAGATCTTTCGGGAGAAGAGACCCAGTACTTC. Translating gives CATSRDLSGEETQYF.

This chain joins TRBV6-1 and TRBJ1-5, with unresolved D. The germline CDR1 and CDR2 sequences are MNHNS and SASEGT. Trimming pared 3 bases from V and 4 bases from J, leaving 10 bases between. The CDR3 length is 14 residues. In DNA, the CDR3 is TGTGCCAGCAGTGATGCTCCCAGAAATCAGCCCCAGCATTTT. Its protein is CASSDAPRNQPQHF.

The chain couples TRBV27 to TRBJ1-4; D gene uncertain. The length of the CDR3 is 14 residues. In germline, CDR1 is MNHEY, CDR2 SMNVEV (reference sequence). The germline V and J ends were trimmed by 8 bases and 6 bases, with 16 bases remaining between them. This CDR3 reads CASATYSADEKLFF. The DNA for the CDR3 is TGTGCCAGCGCCACCTACTCCGCGGATGAAAAACTGTTTTTT.

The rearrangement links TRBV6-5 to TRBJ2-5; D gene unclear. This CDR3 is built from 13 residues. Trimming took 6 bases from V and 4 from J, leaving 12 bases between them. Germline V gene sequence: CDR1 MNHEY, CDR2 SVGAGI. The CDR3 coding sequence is TGTGCCAGCAGATTACCAGGCACAGAGACCCAGTACTTC. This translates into CASRLPGTETQYF.

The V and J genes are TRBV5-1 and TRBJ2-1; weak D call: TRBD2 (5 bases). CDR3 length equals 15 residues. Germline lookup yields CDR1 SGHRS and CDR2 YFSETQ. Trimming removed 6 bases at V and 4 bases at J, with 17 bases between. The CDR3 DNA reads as TGCGCCAGCAACTTTAGAGGGCTAGAATACAATGAGCAGTTCTTC. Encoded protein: CASNFRGLEYNEQFF.

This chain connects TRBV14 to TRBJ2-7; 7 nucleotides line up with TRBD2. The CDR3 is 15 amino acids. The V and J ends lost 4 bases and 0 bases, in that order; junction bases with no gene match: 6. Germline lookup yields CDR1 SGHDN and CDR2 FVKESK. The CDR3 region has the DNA TGTGCCAGCAGCCCCCTAGCGGATACCTCCTACGAGCAGTACTTC. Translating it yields CASSPLADTSYEQYF.

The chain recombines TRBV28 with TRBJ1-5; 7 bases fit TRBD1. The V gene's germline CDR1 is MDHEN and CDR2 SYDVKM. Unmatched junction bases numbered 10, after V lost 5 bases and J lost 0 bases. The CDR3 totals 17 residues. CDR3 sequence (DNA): TGTGCCAGCAGTAGTGGACAGGCACCTTATAGCAATCAGCCCCAGCATTTT. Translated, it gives CASSSGQAPYSNQPQHF.

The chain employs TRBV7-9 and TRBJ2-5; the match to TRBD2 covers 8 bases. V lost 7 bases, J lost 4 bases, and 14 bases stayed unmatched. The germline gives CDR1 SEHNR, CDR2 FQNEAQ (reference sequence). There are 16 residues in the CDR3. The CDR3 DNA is TGTGCCAGCACCGATTCCCGGGGGGGGGCCCGAGAGACCCAGTACTTC. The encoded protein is CASTDSRGGARETQYF.

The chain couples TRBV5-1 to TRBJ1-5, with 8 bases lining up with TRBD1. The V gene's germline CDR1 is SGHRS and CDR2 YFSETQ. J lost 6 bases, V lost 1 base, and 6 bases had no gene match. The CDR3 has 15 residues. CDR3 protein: CASSLQGAPGQPQHF. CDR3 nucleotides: TGCGCCAGCAGCTTGCAGGGGGCCCCTGGTCAGCCCCAGCATTTT.

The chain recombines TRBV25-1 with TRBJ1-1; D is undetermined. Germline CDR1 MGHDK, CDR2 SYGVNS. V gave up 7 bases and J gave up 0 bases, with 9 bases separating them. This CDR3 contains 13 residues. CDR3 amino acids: CASTSQLNTEAFF. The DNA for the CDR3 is TGTGCCAGCACGTCACAGCTGAACACTGAAGCTTTCTTT.

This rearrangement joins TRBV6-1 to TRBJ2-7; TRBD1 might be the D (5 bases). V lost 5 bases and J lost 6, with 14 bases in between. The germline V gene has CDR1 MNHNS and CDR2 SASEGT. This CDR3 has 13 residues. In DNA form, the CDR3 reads TGTGCCAGCAGTCCTAGGGGTGGGTCCGAGCAGTACTTC. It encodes CASSPRGGSEQYF.

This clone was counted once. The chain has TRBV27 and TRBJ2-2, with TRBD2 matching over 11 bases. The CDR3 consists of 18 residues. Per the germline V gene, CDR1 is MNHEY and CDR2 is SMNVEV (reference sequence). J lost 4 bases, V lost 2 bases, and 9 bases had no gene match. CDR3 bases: TGTGCCAGCAGTTTACGGACTAGCGGGCGAGGGGGCACCGGGGAGCTGTTTTTT. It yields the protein CASSLRTSGRGGTGELFF.

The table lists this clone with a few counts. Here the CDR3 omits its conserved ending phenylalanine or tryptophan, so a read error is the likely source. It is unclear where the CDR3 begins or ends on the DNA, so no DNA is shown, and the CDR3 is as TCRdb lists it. Here the CDR3 reads CAWRPPGQGINWFA. The V gene is TRBV30, the J gene TRBJ1-1; TRBD1 is the table's D call and was not checked against the DNA. From its first to its last residue, the CDR3 has 14 amino acids. The germline V gene encodes CDR1 GTSNPN and CDR2 SVGIG (reference sequence).

The CDR3 DNA reads as TGTGCCAGCAGTCCCCCCGGCCAAGAGACCCAGTACTTC. As protein: CASSPPGQETQYF. This chain uses TRBV6-6 with TRBJ2-5; no clear D. Deletions cut 5 bases from V and 1 base from J, with 8 bases between. Germline CDR1 is MNHNY and CDR2 is SVGAGI (reference sequence). This CDR3 spans 13 amino acids.

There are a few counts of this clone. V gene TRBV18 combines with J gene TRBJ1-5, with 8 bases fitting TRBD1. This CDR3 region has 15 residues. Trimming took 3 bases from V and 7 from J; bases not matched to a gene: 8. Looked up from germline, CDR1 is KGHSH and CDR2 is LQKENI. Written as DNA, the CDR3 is TGTGCCAGCTCACCCGTTACAGGGGGAGGGCAGCCCCAGCATTTT. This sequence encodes CASSPVTGGGQPQHF.

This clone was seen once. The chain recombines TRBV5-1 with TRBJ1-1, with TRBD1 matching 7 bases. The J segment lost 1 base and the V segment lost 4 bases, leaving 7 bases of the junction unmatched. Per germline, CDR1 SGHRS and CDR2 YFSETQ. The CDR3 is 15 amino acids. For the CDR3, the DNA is TGCGCCAGCAGCCTGACAGGGAAGGCGAACACTGAAGCTTTCTTT. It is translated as CASSLTGKANTEAFF.